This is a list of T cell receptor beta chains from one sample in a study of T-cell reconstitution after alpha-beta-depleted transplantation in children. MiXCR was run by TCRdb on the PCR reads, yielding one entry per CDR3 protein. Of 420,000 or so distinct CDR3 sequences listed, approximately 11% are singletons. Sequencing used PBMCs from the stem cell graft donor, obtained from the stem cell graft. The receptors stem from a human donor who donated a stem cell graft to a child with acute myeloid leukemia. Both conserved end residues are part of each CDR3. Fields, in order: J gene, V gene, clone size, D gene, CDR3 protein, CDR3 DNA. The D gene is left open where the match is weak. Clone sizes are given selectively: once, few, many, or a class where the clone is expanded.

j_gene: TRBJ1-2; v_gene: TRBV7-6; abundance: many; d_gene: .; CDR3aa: CASSPTEGYGYTF; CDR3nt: TGTGCCAGCAGCCCCACAGAGGGCTATGGCTACACCTTC
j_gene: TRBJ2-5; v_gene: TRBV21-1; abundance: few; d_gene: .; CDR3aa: CASSQGTSGVLKTQYF; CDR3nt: TGTGCCAGCAGCCAGGGGACTAGCGGGGTTTTGAAGACCCAGTACTTC
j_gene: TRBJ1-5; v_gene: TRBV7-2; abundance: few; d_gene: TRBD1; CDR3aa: CASSSDTGGAGQPQHF; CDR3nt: TGTGCCAGCAGCTCAGACACAGGGGGCGCGGGTCAGCCCCAGCATTTT
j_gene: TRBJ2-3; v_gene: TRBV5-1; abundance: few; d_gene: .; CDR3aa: CASWGADTQYF; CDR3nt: TGCGCCAGCTGGGGGGCAGATACGCAGTATTTT
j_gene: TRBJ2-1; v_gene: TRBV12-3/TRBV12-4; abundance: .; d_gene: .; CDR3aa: CASSLKERVEQFF; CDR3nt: TGTGCCAGCAGTTTAAAGGAAAGGGTTGAGCAGTTCTTC
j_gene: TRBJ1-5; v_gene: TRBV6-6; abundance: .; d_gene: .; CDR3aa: CASAIAPNQPQHF; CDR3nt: TGTGCCAGCGCCATAGCCCCAAATCAGCCCCAGCATTTT
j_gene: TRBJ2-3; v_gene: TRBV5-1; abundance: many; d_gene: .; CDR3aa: CASSLAGVSTDTQYF; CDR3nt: TGCGCCAGCAGCTTGGCAGGGGTCAGTACAGATACGCAGTATTTT
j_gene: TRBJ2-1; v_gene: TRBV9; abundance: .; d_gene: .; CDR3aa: CASSEEGTSTYNEQFF; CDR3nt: TGTGCCAGCAGCGAGGAGGGGACATCCACCTACAATGAGCAGTTCTTC
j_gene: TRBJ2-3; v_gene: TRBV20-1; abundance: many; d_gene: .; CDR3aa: CSARGSRAFFTQYF; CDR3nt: TGCAGTGCTAGAGGTTCCCGCGCCTTCTTTACGCAGTATTTT
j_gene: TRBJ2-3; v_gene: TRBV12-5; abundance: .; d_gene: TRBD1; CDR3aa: CASGPTGTGKTDTQYF; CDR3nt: TGTGCTAGTGGTCCGACCGGGACAGGGAAAACAGATACGCAGTATTTT
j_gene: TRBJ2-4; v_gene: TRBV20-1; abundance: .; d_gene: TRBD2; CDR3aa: CSASPGLAAKIPAKNIQYF; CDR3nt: TGCAGTGCTAGCCCGGGACTAGCGGCGAAAATCCCAGCCAAAAACATTCAGTACTTC
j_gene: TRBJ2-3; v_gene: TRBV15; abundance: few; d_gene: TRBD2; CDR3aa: CATSSQPFRASGGNTQYF; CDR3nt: TGTGCCACCAGCAGCCAACCTTTTCGGGCTAGCGGGGGCAATACGCAGTATTTT
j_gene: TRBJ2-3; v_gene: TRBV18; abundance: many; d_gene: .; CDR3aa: CASSTSRSTDTQYF; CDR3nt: TGTGCCAGCTCAACTAGCAGGAGCACAGATACGCAGTATTTT
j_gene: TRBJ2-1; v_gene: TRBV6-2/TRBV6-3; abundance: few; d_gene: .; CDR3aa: CASSSRNEQFF; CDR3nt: TGTGCCAGCAGCTCACGTAATGAGCAGTTCTTC
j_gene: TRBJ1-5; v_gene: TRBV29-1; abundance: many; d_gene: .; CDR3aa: CSVGANNQPQHF; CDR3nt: TGCAGCGTTGGAGCCAATAATCAGCCCCAGCATTTT
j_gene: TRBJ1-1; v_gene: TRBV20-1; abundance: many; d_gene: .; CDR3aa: CSARRNTEAFF; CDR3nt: TGCAGTGCTAGAAGAAACACTGAAGCTTTCTTT
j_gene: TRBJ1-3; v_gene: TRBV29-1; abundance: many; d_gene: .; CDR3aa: CSVEGGDEGTIYF; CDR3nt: TGCAGCGTTGAAGGTGGGGACGAAGGCACCATATATTTT
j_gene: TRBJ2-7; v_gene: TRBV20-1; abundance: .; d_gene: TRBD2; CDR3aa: CSASGGSGRSSSYEQYF; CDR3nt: TGCAGTGCTAGCGGGGGTAGCGGGAGATCGAGCTCCTACGAGCAGTACTTC
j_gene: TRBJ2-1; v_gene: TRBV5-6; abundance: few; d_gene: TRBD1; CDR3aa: CASSLAAGGYGDEQFF; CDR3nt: TGTGCCAGCAGCTTGGCCGCAGGGGGCTATGGCGATGAGCAGTTCTTC
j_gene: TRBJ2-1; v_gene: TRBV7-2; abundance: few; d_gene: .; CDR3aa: CASSLVPGTEQFF; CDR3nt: TGTGCCAGCAGCTTAGTCCCAGGTACTGAGCAGTTCTTC
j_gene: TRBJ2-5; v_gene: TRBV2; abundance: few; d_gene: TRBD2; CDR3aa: CASSRNSGSAETQYF; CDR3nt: TGTGCCAGCAGTCGGAATAGCGGGAGTGCAGAGACCCAGTACTTC
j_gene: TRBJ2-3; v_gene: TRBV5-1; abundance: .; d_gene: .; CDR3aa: CASGAGNTDTQYF; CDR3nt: TGCGCCAGTGGGGCGGGGAACACAGATACGCAGTATTTT
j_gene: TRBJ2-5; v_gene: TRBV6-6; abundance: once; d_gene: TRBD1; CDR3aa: CASRGQLEETQYF; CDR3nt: TGTGCCAGCAGGGGACAGTTAGAAGAGACCCAGTACTTC
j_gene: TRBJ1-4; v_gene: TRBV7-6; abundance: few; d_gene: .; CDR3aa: CASSHRTGNEKLFF; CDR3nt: TGTGCCAGCAGCCACCGGACGGGAAATGAAAAACTGTTTTTT
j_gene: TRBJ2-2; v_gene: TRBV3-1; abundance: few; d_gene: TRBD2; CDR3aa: CASSLRTSVTGELFF; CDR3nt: TGTGCCAGCAGCCTCAGGACTAGCGTCACCGGGGAGCTGTTTTTT
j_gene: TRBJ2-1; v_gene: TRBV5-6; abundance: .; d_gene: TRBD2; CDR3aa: CASSWTGAGGANEQFF; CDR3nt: TGTGCCAGCAGCTGGACGGGGGCGGGGGGGGCCAATGAGCAGTTCTTC
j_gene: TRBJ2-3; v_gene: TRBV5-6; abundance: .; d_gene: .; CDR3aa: CASSLAAGKEYTQYF; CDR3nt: TGTGCCAGCAGCTTGGCAGCAGGGAAGGAATATACGCAGTATTTT
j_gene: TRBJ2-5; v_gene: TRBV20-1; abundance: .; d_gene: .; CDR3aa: CSAKQGTEETQYF; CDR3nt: TGCAGTGCTAAACAGGGAACCGAAGAGACCCAGTACTTC
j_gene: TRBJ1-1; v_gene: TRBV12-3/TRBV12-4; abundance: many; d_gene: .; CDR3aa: CASSLSRSLFEAFF; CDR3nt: TGTGCCAGCAGTTTATCTCGGTCCCTCTTTGAAGCTTTCTTT
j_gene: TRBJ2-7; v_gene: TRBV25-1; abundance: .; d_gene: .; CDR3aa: CASSGTQTPRYEQYF; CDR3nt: TGTGCCAGCAGCGGGACGCAAACACCTCGCTACGAGCAGTACTTC
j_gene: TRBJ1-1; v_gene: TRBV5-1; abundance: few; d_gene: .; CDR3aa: CASTIGRTGKTEAFF; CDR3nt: TGCGCCAGCACCATCGGACGGACCGGCAAGACTGAAGCTTTCTTT
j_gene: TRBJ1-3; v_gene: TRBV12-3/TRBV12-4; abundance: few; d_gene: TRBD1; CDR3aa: CASSFSTGFGGNTIYF; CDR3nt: TGTGCCAGCAGTTTTTCGACAGGGTTCGGTGGAAACACCATATATTTT
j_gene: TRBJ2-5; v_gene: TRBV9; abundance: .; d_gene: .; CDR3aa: CASSVEAEQETQYF; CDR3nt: TGTGCCAGCAGCGTAGAAGCCGAACAAGAGACCCAGTACTTC
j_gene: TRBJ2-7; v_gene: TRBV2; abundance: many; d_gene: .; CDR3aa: CANKLEAPHEQYF; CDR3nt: TGTGCCAACAAGCTCGAGGCTCCCCACGAGCAGTACTTC
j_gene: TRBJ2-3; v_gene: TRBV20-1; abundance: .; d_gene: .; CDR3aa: CSGGKGVGPDTQYF; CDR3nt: TGCAGTGGAGGGAAGGGTGTAGGACCAGATACGCAGTATTTT
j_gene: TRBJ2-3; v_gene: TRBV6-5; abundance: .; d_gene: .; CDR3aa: CASSSPLGGRRTDTQYF; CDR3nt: TGTGCCAGCAGTTCCCCGTTGGGGGGTCGACGCACAGATACGCAGTATTTT
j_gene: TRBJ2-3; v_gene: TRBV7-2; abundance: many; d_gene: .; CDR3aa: CASSPRPLAPGDTQYF; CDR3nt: TGTGCCAGCAGCCCACGACCGTTGGCTCCTGGAGATACGCAGTATTTT
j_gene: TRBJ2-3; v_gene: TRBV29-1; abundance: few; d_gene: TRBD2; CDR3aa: CSASGRASTDTQYF; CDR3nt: TGCAGCGCCAGCGGGAGGGCAAGCACAGATACGCAGTATTTT
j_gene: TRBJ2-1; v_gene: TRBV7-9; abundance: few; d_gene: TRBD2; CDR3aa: CASSPQGSGGQFF; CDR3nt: TGTGCCAGCAGCCCCCAGGGTAGCGGGGGGCAGTTCTTC
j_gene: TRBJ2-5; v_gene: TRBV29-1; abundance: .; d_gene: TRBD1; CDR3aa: CSVQTGNGKETQYF; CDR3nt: TGCAGCGTCCAGACAGGGAATGGGAAAGAGACCCAGTACTTC
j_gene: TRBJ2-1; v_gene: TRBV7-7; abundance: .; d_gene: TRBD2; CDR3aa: CASSPGTSERSYNEQFF; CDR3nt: TGTGCTAGCAGCCCCGGGACTAGCGAAAGGTCCTACAATGAGCAGTTCTTC
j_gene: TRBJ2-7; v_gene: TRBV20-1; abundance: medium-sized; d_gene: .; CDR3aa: CSARAPGSYEQYF; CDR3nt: TGCAGTGCTAGAGCTCCCGGGAGCTACGAGCAGTACTTC
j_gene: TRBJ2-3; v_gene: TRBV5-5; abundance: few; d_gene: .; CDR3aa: CASSLVPGVADTQYF; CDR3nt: TGTGCCAGCAGCTTGGTCCCAGGGGTGGCAGATACGCAGTATTTT
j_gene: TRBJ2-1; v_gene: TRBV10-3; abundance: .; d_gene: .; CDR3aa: CAISDLLTDNEQFF; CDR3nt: TGTGCCATCAGTGATCTACTAACGGACAATGAGCAGTTCTTC
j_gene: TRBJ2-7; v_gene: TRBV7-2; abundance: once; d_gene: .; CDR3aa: CASSSSGGRSYEQYF; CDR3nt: TGTGCCAGCAGCTCCTCCGGGGGCCGCTCCTACGAGCAGTACTTC
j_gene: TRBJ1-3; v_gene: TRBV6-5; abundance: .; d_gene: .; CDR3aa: CASSSPPYGAGNTIYF; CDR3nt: TGTGCCAGCAGTTCCCCCCCATACGGGGCTGGAAACACCATATATTTT
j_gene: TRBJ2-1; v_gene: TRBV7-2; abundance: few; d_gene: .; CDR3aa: CASSLNADNEQFF; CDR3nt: TGTGCCAGCAGCTTAAACGCGGACAATGAGCAGTTCTTC
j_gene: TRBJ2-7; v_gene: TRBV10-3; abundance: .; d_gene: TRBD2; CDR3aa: CAISVDASGEPLEQYF; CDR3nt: TGTGCCATCAGTGTAGATGCTAGCGGTGAGCCTCTCGAGCAGTACTTC
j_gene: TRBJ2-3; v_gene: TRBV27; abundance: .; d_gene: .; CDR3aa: CASSLSYADTQYF; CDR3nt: TGTGCCAGCAGTTTATCATACGCAGATACGCAGTATTTT